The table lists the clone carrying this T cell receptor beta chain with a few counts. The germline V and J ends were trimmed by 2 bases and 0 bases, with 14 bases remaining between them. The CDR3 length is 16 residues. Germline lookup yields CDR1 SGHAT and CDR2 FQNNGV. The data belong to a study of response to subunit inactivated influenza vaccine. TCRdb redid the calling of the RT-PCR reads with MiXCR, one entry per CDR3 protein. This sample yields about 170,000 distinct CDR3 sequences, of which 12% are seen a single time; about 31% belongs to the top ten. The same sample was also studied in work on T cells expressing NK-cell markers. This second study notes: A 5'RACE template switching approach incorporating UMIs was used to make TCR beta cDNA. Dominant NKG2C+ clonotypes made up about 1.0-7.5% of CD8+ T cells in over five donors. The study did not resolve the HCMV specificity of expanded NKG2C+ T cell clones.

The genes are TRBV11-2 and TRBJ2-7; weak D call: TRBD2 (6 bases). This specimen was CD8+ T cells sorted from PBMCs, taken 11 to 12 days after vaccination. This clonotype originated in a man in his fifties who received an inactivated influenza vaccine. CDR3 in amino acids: CASSLRGRTLSYEQYF. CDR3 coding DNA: TGTGCCAGCAGCTTAAGAGGGAGGACTCTCTCCTACGAGCAGTACTTC. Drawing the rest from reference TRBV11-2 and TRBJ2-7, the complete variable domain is EAGVAQSPRYKIIEKRQSVAFWCNPISGHATLYWYQQILGQGPKLLIQFQNNGVVDDSQLPKDRFSAERLKGVDSTLKIQPAKLEDSAVYLCASSLRGRTLSYEQYFGPGTRLTVT.